This TCR beta chain was found in a study of tumor-infiltrating lymphocytes in primary liver carcinoma. Looking at the study overall: Roughly 3.65 to 7.5 million productive TCRbeta reads came from each sample, comparable across tissue types. Study-level results: Researchers found tumor-adjacent and tumor-blood pairs overlapped less than tumor region pairs. Against blood, tumors held a significantly higher top-250-clone fraction (p = 0.039).

The authors made TCR beta cDNA from 500 ng total RNA with a constant-region primer. TCR beta libraries came from three nested multiplex PCR rounds using slightly modified ARM-PCR. The two initial PCR rounds, about 9 cycles each, used TRBV1-TRBV30 forward and C-beta reverse primers. In TCRdb, the multiplex PCR reads were re-called with MiXCR into one record per CDR3 protein. The data hold around 330,000 distinct CDR3 sequences, with 65% observed a single time. Germline DNA was also extracted, and blood RNA derived from unsorted whole blood. Infection with HBV was chronic in patients; they were treatment-naive. This clonotype came up many times. Its cognate antigen is unknown. V shed 2 bases, J shed 4 bases, and the junction held 6 bases outside the gene matches. The V gene's germline CDR1 is SGHKS and CDR2 YYEKEE (reference sequence). The CDR3 consists of 15 residues.

The source material was peripheral blood. The clonotype was recovered from a middle-aged man with primary liver carcinoma and hepatitis B virus infection. The rearrangement links TRBV5-5 to TRBJ2-5; TRBD2 aligns across 9 bases. The CDR3 coding sequence is TGTGCCAGCAGCTTCGGCGGGAGGGCCCTAGAGACCCAGTACTTC. Its protein product is CASSFGGRALETQYF.